The table lists the clone carrying this T cell receptor (beta chain) with a few counts. The V gene lost 4 bases and the J gene lost 2 bases, with 15 bases spanning the gap. Germline CDR1 reads MNHEY; CDR2 reads SMNVEV (reference sequence). The CDR3 covers 17 residues. These data are taken from a study of identical twins. TCRdb analysed the 5' RACE reads with MiXCR anew, one entry per CDR3 protein. This sample has under 400,000 distinct CDR3 sequences; roughly 9% occur once, and the top ten carry over 7%. The TCR originated in a woman in her forties or fifties in good health. The gene calls are TRBV27 and TRBJ2-6; weak D call: TRBD2 (5 bases). Sequenced material: naive T cells sorted from blood. CDR3 amino acids: CASSSLGLTTGANVLTF. The DNA of the CDR3 is TGTGCCAGCAGTTCCCTAGGACTGACTACTGGGGCCAACGTCCTGACTTTC.